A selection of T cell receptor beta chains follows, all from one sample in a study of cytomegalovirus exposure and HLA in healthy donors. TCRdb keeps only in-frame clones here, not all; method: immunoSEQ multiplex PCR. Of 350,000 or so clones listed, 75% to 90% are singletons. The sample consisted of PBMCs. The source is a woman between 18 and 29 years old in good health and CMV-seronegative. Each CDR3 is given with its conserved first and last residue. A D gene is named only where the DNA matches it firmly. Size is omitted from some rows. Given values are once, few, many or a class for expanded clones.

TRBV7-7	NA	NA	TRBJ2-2	CASSLVAGPDTGELFF
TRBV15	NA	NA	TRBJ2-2	CATSRDREGTGELFF
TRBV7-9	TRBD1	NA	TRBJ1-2	CASSLAGTGVNYGYTF
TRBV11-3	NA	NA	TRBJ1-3	CASSLSSGNTIYF
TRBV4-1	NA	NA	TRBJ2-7	CASSQESVNSYEQYF
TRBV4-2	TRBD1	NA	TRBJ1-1	CASSEGQVSAEAFF
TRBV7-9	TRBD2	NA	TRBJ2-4	CASSLAPGVAGDLQYF
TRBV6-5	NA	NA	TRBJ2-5	CASSPRAWGEETQYF
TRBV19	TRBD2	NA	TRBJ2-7	CASSPGGRPAYEQYF
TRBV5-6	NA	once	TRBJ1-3	CASSLRSAGNTIYF
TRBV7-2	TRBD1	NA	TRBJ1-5	CASSLGTVSNQPQHF
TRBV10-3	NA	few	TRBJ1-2	CAIRGTANYGYTF
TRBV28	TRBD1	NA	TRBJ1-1	CASSKRDSPQAFF
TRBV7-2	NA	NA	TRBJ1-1	CASSRRQENTEAFF
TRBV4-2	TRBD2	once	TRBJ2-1	CASTQVGGREMYEQFF
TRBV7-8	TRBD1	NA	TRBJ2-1	CASSGAGTVSRSSYNEQFF
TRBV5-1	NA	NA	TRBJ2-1	CASSFAGQNEQFF
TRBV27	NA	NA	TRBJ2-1	CASRPGQTNNEQFF
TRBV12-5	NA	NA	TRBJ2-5	CASADTSQPATQYF
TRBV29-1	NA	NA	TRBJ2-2	CSASGTPGTGELFF
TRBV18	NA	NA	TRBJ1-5	CASSPIQGSRNQPQHF
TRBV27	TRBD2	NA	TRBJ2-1	CASSSSGNEQFF
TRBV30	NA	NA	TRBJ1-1	CAGRAQNTEAFF
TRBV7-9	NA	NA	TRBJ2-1	CASPPEGQVSHEQFF
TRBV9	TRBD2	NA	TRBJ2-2	CASSPYSGSLTGELFF
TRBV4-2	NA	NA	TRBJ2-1	CASSHSNEQFF
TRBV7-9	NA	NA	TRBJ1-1	CAAGVSGMNTEAFF
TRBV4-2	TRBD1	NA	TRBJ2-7	CASSQVVSATGGNYEQYF
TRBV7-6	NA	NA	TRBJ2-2	CASSFLSPGGNTGELFF
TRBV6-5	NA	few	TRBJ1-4	CASSYGLKQGSKLFF
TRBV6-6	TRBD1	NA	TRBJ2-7	CASYDKGATYEQYF
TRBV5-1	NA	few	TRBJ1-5	CASKTGPEGNQPQHF